This T cell receptor (beta chain) was retrieved from a study of cytomegalovirus exposure and HLA in healthy donors. CDR1 and CDR2 from the germline V gene are SEHNR and FQNEAQ (reference sequence). Trimming removed 5 bases from V and 0 bases from J, with 16 bases in between. The CDR3 loop spans 16 amino acids. PCR primers comprised 60 Vbeta and 13 Jbeta primers. Clones were sequenced by immunoSEQ multiplex PCR, and TCRdb holds only the in-frame ones, with some missing. Recorded for this sample: about 41,000 clones. The sequence was obtained from a man aged 30-40 years in good health and CMV-seronegative. Material: PBMCs. The rearrangement links TRBV7-9 to TRBJ1-2; D may be TRBD1 (6 bases). The CDR3 loop is CASSGNRALANYGYTF. CDR3 sequence (DNA): TGTGCCAGCAGCGGAAACAGGGCGTTAGCTAACTATGGCTACACCTTC.